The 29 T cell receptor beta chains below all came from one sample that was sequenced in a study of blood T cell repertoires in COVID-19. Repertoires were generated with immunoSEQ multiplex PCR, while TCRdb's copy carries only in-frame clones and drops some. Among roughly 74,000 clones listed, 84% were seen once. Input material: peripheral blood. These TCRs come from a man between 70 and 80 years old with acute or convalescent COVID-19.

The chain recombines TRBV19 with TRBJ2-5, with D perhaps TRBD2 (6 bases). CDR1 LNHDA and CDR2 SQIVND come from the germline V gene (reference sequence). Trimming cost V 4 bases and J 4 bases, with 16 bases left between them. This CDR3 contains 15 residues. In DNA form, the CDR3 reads TGTGCCAGTAGTACCCCTTCGGGGGTTGGAGAGACCCAGTACTTC. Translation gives CASSTPSGVGETQYF.

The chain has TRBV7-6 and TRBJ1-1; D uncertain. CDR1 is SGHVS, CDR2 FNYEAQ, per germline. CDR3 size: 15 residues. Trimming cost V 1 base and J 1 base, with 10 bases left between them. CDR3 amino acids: CASSLEVGANTEAFF. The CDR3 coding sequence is TGTGCCAGCAGCTTAGAGGTGGGAGCGAACACTGAAGCTTTCTTT.

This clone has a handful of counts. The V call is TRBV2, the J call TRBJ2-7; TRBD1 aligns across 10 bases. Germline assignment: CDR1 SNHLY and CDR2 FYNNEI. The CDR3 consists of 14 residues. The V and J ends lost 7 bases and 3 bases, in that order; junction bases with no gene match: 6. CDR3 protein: CASKEGTGVYEQYF. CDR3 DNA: TGTGCCAGCAAGGAAGGGACAGGGGTCTACGAGCAGTACTTC.

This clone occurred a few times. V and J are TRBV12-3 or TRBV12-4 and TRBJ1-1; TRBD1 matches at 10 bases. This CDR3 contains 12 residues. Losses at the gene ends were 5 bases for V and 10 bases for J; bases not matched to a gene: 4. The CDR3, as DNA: TGTGCCAGCAGTCCGGGACAGGGGACAGCTTTCTTT. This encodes CASSPGQGTAFF.

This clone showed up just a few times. The CDR3 loop reads CASSSFHTEAFF. The CDR3 bases are TGTGCCAGCAGCTCTTTTCACACTGAAGCTTTCTTT. The chain couples TRBV7-6 to TRBJ1-1; no definite D call. V lost 4 bases and J lost 3, with 6 bases in between. The CDR3 runs to 12 residues. Germline values: CDR1 SGHVS, CDR2 FNYEAQ.

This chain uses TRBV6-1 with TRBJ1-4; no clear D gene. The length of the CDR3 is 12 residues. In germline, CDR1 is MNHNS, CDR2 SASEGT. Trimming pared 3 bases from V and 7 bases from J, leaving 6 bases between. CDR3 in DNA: TGTGCCAGCAGTGAGCTACGTGAAAAACTGTTTTTT. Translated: CASSELREKLFF.

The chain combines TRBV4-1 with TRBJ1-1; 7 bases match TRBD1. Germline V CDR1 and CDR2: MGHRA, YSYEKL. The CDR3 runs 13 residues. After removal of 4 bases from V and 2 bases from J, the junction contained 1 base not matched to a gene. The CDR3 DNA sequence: TGCGCCAGCAGCCGACAGGGTAACACTGAAGCTTTCTTT. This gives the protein CASSRQGNTEAFF.

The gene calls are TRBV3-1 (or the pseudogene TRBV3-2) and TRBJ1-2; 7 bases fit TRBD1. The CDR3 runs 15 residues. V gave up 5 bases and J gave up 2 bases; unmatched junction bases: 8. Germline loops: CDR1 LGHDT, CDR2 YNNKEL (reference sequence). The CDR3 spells CASSARDRKNYGYTF. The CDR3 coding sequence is TGTGCCAGCAGCGCCCGGGACAGAAAAAACTATGGCTACACCTTC.

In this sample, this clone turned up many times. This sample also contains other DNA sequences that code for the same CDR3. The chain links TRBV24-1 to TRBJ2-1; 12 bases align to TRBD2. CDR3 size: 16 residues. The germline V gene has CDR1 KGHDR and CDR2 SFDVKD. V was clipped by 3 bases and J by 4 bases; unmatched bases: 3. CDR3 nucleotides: TGTGCCACCAGTGATGCACTAGCGGGAGGATACAATGAGCAGTTCTTC. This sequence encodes CATSDALAGGYNEQFF.

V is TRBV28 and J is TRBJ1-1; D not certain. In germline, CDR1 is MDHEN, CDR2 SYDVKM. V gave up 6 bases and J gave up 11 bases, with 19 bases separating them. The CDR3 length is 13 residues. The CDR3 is CASSPPGGMNAFF. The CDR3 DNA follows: TGTGCCAGCAGCCCCCCCGGAGGCATGAATGCTTTCTTT.

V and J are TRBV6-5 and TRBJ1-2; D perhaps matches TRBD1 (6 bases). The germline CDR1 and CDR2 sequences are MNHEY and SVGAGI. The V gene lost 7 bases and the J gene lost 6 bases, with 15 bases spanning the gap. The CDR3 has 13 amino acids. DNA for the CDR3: TGTGCCAGCAACGTCCAACCAGGGGATGGCTACACCTTC. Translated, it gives CASNVQPGDGYTF.

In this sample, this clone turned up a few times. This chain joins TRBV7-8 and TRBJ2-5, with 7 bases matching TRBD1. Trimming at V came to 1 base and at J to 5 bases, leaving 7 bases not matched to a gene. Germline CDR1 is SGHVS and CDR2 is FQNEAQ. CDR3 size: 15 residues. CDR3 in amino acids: CASSLEGAGGETQYF. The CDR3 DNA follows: TGTGCCAGCAGCTTAGAGGGGGCCGGCGGGGAGACCCAGTACTTC.

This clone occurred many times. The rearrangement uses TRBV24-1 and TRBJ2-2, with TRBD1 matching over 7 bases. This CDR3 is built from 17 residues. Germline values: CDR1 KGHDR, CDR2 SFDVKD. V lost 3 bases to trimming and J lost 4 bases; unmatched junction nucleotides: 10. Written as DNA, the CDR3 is TGTGCCACCAGTGATGTCCCCCGACAGGGTAGCACCGGGGAGCTGTTTTTT. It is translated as CATSDVPRQGSTGELFF.

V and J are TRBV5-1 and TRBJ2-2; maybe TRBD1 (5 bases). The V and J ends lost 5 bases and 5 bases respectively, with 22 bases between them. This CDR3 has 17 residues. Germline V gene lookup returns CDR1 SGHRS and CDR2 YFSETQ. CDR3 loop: CASRPERGLFSTGELFF. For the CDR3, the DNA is TGCGCCAGCAGGCCGGAAAGGGGTCTTTTTAGTACCGGGGAGCTGTTTTTT.

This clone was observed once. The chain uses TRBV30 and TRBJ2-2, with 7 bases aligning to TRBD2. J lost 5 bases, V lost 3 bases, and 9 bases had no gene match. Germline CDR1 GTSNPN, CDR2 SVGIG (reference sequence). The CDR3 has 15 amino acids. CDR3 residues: CAWSRDYGATGELFF. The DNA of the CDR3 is TGTGCCTGGAGCAGGGACTATGGTGCAACCGGGGAGCTGTTTTTT. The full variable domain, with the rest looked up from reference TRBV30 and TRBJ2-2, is SQTIHQWPATLVQPVGSPLSLECTVEGTSNPNLYWYRQAAGRGLQLLFYSVGIGQISSEVPQNLSASRPQDRQFILSSKKLLLSDSGFYLCAWSRDYGATGELFFGEGSRLTVL.

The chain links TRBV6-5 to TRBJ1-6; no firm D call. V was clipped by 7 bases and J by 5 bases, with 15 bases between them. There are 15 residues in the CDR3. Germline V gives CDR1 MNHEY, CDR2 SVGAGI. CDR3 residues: CASTSRALDNSPLHF. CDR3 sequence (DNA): TGTGCCAGCACTTCGAGGGCCCTTGATAATTCACCCCTCCACTTT.

The CDR3 DNA is TGTGCCAGCAGCACCCGGGCTAGCGGATACTACACAGATACGCAGTATTTT. It yields the protein CASSTRASGYYTDTQYF. The gene calls are TRBV5-4 and TRBJ2-3, with 7 bases lining up with TRBD2. This CDR3 has 17 residues. The germline CDR1 and CDR2 sequences are SGHNT and YYREEE (reference sequence). V was clipped by 4 bases and J by 2 bases; unmatched bases: 13.

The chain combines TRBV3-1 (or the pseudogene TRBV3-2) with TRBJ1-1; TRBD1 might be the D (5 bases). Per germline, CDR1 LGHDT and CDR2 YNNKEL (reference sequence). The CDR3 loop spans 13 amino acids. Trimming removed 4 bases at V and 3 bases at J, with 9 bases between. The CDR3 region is CASSLLGDTEAFF. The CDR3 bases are TGTGCCAGCAGCCTCCTAGGGGACACTGAAGCTTTCTTT.

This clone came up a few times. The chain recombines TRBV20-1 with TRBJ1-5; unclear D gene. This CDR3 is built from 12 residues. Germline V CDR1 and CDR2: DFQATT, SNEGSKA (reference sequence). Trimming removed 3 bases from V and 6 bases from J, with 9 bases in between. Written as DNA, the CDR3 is TGCAGTGCTAGTCCCGGGTTTCAGCCCCAGCATTTT. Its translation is CSASPGFQPQHF.

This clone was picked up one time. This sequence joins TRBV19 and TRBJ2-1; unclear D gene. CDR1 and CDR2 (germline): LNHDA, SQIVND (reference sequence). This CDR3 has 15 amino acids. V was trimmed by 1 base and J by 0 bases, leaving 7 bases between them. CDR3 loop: CASSIAPVSYNEQFF. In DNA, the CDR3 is TGTGCCAGTAGTATAGCCCCTGTCTCCTACAATGAGCAGTTCTTC.

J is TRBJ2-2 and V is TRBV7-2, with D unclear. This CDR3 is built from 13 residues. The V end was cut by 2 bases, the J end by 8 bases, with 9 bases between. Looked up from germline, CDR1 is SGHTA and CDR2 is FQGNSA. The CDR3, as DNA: TGTGCCAGCAGCTTAAGTTGGGCAGGGGAGCTGTTTTTT. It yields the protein CASSLSWAGELFF.

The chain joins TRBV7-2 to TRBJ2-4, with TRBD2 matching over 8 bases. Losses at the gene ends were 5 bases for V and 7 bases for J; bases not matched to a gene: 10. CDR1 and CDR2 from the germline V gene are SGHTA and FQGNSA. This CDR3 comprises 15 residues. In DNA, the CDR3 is TGTGCCAGCAGCCCCGGCGGGGGGCGAAGGAACATTCAGTACTTC. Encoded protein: CASSPGGGRRNIQYF.

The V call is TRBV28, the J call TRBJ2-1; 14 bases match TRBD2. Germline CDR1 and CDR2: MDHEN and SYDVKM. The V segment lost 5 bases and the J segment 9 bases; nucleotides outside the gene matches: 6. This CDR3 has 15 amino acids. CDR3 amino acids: CASSRGTSGRGEQFF. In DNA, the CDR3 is TGTGCCAGCAGTCGAGGGACTAGCGGGAGAGGTGAGCAGTTCTTC.

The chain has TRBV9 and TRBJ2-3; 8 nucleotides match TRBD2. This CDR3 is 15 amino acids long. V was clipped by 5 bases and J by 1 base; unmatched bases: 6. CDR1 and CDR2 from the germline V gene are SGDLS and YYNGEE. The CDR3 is CASSRGRIGTDTQYF. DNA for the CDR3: TGTGCCAGCAGTCGCGGGAGGATAGGCACAGATACGCAGTATTTT.

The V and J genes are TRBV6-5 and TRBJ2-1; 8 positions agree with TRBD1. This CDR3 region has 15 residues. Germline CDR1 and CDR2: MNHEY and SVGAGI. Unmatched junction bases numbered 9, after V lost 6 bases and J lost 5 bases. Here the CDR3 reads CASRPGQGGHNEQFF. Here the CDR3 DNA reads TGTGCCAGCAGACCTGGACAGGGCGGGCACAATGAGCAGTTCTTC.

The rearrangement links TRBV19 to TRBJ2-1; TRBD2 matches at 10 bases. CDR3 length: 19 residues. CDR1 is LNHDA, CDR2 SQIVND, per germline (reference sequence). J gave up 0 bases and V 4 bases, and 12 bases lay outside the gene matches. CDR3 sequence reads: CASSKLSGGDRPSYNEQFF. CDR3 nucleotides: TGTGCCAGTAGTAAGCTCAGCGGGGGGGATAGACCCTCCTACAATGAGCAGTTCTTC.

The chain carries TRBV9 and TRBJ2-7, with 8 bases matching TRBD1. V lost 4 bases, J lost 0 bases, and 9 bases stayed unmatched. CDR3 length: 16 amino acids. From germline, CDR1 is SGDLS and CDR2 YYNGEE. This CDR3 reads CASSLNNRGFSYEQYF. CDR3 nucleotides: TGTGCCAGCAGCCTAAATAACAGGGGGTTCTCCTACGAGCAGTACTTC.

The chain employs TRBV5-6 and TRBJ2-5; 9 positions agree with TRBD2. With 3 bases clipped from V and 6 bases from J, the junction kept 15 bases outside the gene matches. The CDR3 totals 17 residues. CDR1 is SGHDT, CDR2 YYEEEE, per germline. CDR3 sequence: CASSSPGGGASSKTQYF. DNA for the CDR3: TGTGCCAGCAGCTCCCCGGGCGGGGGGGCCTCTAGCAAGACCCAGTACTTC.

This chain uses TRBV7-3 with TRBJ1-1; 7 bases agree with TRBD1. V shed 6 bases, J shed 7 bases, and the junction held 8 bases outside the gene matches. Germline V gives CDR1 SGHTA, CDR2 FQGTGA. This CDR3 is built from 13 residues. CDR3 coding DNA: TGTGCCAGCAGAGAGGGGGCGCAGGGTGAAGCTTTCTTT. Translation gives CASREGAQGEAFF.